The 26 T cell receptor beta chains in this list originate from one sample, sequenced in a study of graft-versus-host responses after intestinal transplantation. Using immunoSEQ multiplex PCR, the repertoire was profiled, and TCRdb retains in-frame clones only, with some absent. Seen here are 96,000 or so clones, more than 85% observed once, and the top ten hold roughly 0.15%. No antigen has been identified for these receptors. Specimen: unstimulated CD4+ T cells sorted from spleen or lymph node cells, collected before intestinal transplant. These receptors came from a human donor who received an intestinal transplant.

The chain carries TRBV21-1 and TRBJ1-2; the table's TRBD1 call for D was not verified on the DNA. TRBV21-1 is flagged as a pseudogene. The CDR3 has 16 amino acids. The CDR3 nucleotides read TGTGCCAGCAGGGACAGGGTTGTTTCTAGGTCCTATGGCTACACCTTC. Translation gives CASRDRVVSRSYGYTF.

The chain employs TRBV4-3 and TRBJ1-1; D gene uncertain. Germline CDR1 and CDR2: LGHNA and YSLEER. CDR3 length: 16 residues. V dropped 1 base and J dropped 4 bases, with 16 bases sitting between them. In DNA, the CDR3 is TGCGCCAGCAGCCAAGTATTCCCGGAGAGAGGCACTGAAGCTTTCTTT. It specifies CASSQVFPERGTEAFF.

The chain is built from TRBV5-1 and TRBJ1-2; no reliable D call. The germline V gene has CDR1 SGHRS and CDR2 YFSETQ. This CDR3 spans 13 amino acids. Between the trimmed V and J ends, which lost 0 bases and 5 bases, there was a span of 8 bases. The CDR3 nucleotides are TGCGCCAGCAGCTTGGTGGCTGAATATGGCTACACCTTC. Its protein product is CASSLVAEYGYTF.

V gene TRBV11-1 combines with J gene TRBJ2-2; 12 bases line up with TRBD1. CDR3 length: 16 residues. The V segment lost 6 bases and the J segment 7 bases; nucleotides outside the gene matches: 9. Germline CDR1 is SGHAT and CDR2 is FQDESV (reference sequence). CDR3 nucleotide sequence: TGTGCCAGCAGGTCGTGGGACAGGGGGCTTCACGGGGAGCTGTTTTTT. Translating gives CASRSWDRGLHGELFF.

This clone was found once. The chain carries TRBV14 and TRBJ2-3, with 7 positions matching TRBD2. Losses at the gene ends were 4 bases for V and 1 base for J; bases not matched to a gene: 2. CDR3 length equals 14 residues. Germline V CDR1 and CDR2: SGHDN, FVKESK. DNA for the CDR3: TGTGCCAGCAGCCTGGGGGGGGGCACAGATACGCAGTATTTT. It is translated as CASSLGGGTDTQYF.

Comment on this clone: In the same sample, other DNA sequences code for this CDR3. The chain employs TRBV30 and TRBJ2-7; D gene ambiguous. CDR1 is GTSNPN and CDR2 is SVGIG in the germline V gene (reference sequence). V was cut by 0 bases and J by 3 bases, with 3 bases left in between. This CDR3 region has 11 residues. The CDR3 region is CAWSVLYEQYF. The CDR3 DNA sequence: TGTGCCTGGAGTGTTCTCTACGAGCAGTACTTC.

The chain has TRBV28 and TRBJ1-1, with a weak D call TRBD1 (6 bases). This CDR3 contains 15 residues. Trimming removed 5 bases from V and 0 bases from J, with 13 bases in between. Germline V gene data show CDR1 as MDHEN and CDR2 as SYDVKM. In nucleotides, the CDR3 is TGTGCCAGCAGTCAAAGACAGGAGTTGAACACTGAAGCTTTCTTT. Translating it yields CASSQRQELNTEAFF.

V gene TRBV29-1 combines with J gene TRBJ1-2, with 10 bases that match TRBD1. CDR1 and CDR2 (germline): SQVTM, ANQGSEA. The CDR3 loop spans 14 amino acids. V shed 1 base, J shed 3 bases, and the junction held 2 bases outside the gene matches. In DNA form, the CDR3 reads TGCAGCGTTGAAGTGGGGACAGGGGACTATGGCTACACCTTC. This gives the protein CSVEVGTGDYGYTF.

CDR3 sequence reads: CASSLEAPEALHF. Written as DNA, the CDR3 is TGCGCCAGCAGCTTGGAGGCCCCTGAGGCCCTCCACTTT. This rearrangement joins TRBV5-1 to TRBJ1-6, with D unresolved. The V end lost 0 bases, the J end lost 14 bases, and 12 bases lay between the germline ends. Germline CDR1 and CDR2: SGHRS and YFSETQ. CDR3 length: 13 residues.

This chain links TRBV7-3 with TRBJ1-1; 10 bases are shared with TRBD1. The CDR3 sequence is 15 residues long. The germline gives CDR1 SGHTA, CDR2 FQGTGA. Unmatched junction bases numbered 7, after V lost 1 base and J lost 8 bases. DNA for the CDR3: TGTGCCAGCAGCTTAAATGCCCCGGGACAGGGGGAAGCTTTCTTT. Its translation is CASSLNAPGQGEAFF.

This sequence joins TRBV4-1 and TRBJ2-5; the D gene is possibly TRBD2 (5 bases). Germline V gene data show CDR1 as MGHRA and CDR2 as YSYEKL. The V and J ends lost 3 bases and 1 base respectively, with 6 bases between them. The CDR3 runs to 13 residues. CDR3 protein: CASSQDFQETQYF. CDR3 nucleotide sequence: TGCGCCAGCAGCCAGGACTTCCAAGAGACCCAGTACTTC.

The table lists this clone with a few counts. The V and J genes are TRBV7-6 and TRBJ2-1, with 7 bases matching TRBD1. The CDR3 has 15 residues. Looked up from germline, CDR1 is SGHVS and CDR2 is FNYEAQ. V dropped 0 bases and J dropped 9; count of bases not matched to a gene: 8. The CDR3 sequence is CASSLARGPTSEQFF. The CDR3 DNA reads TGTGCCAGCAGCTTAGCGAGGGGGCCCACAAGTGAGCAGTTCTTC.

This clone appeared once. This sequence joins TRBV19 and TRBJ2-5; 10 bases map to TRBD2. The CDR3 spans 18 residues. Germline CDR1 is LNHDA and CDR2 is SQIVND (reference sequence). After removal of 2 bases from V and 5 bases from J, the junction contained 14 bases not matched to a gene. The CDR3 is CASSIRQNSLAGAETQYF. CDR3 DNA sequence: TGTGCCAGTAGTATAAGACAAAATAGCCTAGCGGGAGCGGAGACCCAGTACTTC. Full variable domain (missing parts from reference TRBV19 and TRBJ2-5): DGGITQSPKYLFRKEGQNVTLSCEQNLNHDAMYWYRQDPGQGLRLIYYSQIVNDFQKGDIAEGYSVSREKKESFPLTVTSAQKNPTAFYLCASSIRQNSLAGAETQYFGPGTRLLVL.

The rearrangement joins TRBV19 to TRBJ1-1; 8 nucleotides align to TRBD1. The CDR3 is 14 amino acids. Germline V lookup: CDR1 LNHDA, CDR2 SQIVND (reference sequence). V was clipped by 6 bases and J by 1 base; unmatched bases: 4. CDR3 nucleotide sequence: TGTGCCAGTAGCCCAGGGGGCTGGAACACTGAAGCTTTCTTT. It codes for CASSPGGWNTEAFF. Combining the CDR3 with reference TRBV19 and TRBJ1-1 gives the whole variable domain DGGITQSPKYLFRKEGQNVTLSCEQNLNHDAMYWYRQDPGQGLRLIYYSQIVNDFQKGDIAEGYSVSREKKESFPLTVTSAQKNPTAFYLCASSPGGWNTEAFFGQGTRLTVV.

Here the CDR3 reads CASKGSYEQYF. The CDR3 DNA sequence: TGCGCCAGCAAGGGGTCCTACGAGCAGTACTTC. The chain uses TRBV5-1 and TRBJ2-7; tentative D call: TRBD1 (5 bases). V lost 6 bases to trimming and J lost 1 base, with 5 bases between them. The CDR3 runs to 11 residues. Germline lookup yields CDR1 SGHRS and CDR2 YFSETQ.

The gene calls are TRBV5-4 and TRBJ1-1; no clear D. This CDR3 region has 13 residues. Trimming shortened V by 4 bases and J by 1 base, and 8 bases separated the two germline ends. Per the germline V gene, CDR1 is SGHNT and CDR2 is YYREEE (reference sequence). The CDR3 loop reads CASSGGGNTEAFF. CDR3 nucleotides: TGTGCCAGCAGCGGAGGAGGGAACACTGAAGCTTTCTTT.

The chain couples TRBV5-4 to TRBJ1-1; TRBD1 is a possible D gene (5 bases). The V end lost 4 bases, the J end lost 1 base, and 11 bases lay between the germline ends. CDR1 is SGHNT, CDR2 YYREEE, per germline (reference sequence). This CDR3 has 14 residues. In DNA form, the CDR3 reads TGTGCCAGCAGCCGGATGCAGGGGAACACTGAAGCTTTCTTT. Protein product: CASSRMQGNTEAFF. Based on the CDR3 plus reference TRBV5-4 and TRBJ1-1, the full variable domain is ETGVTQSPTHLIKTRGQQVTLRCSSQSGHNTVSWYQQALGQGPQFIFQYYREEENGRGNFPPRFSGLQFPNYSSELNVNALELDDSALYLCASSRMQGNTEAFFGQGTRLTVV.

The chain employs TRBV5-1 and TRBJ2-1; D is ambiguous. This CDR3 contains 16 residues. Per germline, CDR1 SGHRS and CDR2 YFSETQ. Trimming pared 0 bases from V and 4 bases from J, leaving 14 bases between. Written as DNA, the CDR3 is TGCGCCAGCAGCTTGGATCTCCCGCTAGTGTACAATGAGCAGTTCTTC. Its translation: CASSLDLPLVYNEQFF.

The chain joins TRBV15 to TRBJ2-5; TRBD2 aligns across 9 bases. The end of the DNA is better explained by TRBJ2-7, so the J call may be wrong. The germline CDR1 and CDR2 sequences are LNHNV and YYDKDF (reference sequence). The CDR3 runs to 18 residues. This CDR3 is CATSRDFRRLADSYEQYF. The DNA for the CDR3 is TGTGCCACCAGCAGAGATTTTCGGCGACTAGCGGATTCCTACGAGCAGTACTTC.

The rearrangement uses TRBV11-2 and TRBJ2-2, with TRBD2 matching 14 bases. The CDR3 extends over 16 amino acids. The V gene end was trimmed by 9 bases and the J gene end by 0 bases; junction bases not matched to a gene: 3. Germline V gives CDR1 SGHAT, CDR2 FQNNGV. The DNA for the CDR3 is TGTGCCAGTCGGACTAGCGGGGGGACGAACACCGGGGAGCTGTTTTTT. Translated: CASRTSGGTNTGELFF.

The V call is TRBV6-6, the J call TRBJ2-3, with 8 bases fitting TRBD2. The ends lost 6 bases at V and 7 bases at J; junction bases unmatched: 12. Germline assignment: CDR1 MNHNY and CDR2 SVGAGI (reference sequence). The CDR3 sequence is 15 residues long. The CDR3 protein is CASRGPSGSPNTQYF. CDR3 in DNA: TGTGCCAGCAGGGGACCGAGCGGGAGTCCCAATACGCAGTATTTT.

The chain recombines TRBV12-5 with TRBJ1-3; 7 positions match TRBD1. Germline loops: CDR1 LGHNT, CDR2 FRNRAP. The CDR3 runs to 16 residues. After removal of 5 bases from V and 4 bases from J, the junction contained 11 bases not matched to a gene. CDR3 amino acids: CASGIEQGLRGNTIYF. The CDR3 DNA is TGTGCTAGTGGTATAGAACAGGGGCTTAGGGGAAACACCATATATTTT.

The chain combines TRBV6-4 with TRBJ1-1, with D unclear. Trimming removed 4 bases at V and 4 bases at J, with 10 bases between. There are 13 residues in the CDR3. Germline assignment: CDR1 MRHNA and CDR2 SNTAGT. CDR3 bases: TGTGCCAGCAGTGCAGAGGTGACCACTGAAGCTTTCTTT. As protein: CASSAEVTTEAFF.

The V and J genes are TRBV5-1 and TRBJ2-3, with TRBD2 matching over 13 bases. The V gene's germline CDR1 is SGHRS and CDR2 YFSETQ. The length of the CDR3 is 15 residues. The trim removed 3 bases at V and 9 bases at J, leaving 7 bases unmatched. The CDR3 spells CASSSLAGGPGTQYF. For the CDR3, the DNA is TGCGCCAGCAGCTCACTAGCGGGGGGGCCGGGAACGCAGTATTTT.

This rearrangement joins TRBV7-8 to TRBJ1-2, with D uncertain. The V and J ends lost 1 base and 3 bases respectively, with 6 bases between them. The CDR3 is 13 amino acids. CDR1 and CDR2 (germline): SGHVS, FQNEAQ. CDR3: CASSLDGDYGYTF. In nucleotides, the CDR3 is TGTGCCAGCAGCTTAGACGGAGACTATGGCTACACCTTC.

Written as DNA, the CDR3 is TGTGCCAGCAGTGAAGTCTTTGGGAACCCCGGGGAAGATACGCAGTATTTT. Translating gives CASSEVFGNPGEDTQYF. The gene calls are TRBV6-1 and TRBJ2-3; weak D call: TRBD2 (5 bases). The germline V and J ends were trimmed by 1 base and 5 bases, with 19 bases remaining between them. Germline values: CDR1 MNHNS, CDR2 SASEGT. The CDR3 is 17 amino acids.